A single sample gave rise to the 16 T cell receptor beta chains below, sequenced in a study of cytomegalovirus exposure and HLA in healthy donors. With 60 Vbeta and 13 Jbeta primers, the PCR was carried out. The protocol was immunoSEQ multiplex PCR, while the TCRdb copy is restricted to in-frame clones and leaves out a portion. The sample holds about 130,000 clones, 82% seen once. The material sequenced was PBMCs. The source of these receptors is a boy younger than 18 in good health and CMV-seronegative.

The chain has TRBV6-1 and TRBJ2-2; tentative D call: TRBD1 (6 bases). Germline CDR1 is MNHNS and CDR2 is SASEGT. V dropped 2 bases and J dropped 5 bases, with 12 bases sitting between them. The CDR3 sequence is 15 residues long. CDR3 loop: CASSENRATTGELFF. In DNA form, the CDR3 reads TGTGCCAGCAGTGAAAACAGGGCCACTACCGGGGAGCTGTTTTTT.

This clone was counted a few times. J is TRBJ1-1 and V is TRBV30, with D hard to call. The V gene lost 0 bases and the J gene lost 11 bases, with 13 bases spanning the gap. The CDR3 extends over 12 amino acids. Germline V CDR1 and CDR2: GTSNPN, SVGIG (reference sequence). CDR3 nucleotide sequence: TGTGCCTGGAGTGTAGTAGCCTCTCGGGCTTTCTTT. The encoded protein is CAWSVVASRAFF. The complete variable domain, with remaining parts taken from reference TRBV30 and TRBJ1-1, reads SQTIHQWPATLVQPVGSPLSLECTVEGTSNPNLYWYRQAAGRGLQLLFYSVGIGQISSEVPQNLSASRPQDRQFILSSKKLLLSDSGFYLCAWSVVASRAFFGQGTRLTVV.

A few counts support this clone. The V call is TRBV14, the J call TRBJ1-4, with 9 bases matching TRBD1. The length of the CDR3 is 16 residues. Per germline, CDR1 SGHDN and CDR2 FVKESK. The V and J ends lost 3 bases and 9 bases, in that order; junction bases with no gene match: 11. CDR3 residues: CASSHTLPGQGQKLFF. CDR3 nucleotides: TGTGCCAGCAGCCACACACTCCCGGGACAGGGTCAAAAACTGTTTTTT.

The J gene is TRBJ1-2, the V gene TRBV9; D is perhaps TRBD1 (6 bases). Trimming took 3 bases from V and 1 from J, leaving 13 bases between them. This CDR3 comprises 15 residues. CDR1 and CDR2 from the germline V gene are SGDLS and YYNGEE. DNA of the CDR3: TGTGCCAGCAGCGCCGGGACACCTAATAACTATGGCTACACCTTC. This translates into CASSAGTPNNYGYTF.

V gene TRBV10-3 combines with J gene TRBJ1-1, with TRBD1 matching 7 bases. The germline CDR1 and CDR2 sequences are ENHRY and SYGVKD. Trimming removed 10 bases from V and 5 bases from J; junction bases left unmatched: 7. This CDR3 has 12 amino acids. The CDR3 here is CATMTGPTEAFF. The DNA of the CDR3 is TGTGCCACTATGACAGGGCCTACTGAAGCTTTCTTT.

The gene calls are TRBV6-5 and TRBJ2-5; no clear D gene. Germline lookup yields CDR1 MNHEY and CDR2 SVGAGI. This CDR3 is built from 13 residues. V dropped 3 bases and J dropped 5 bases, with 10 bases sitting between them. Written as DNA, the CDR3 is TGTGCCAGCAGTTATGCCTCCGGGGAGACCCAGTACTTC. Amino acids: CASSYASGETQYF.

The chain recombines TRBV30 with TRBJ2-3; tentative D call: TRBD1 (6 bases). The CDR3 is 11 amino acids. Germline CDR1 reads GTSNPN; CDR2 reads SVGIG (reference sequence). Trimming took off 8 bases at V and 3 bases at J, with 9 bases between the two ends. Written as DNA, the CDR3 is TGTGCCCACGGACAGACAGATACGCAGTATTTT. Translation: CAHGQTDTQYF.

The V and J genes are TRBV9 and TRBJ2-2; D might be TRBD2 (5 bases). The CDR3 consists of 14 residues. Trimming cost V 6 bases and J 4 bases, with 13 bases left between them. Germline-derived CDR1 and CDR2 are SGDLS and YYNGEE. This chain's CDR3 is CASNRGRPTGELFF. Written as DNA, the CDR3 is TGTGCCAGCAACCGAGGGAGACCCACCGGGGAGCTGTTTTTT.

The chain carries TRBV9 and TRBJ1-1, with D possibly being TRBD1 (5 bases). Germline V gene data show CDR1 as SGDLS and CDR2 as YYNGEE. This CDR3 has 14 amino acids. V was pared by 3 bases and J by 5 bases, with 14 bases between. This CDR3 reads CASSAGRGGTEAFF. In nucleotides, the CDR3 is TGTGCCAGCAGCGCTGGGCGGGGGGGAACTGAAGCTTTCTTT.

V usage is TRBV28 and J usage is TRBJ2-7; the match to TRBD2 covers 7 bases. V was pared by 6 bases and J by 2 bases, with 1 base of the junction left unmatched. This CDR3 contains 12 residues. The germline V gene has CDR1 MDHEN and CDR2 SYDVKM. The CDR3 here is CASRRGTYEQYF. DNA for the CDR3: TGTGCCAGCAGGCGGGGGACCTACGAGCAGTACTTC.

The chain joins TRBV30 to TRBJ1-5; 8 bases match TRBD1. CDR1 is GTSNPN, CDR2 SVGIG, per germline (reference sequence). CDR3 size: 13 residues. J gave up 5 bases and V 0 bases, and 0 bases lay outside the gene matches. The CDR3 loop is CAWSVQGDQPQHF. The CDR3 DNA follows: TGTGCCTGGAGTGTACAGGGGGATCAGCCCCAGCATTTT.

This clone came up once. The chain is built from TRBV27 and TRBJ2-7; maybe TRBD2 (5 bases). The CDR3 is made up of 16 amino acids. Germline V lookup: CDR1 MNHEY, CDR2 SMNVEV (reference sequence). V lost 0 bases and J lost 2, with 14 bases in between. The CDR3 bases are TGTGCCAGCAGTTTATCCGGGGTAACCTCGACCTACGAGCAGTACTTC. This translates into CASSLSGVTSTYEQYF.

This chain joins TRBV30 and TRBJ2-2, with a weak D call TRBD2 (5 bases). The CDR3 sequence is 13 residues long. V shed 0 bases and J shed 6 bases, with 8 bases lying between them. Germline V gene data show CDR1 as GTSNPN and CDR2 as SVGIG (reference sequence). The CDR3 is CAWSVLVAGELFF. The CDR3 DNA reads TGTGCCTGGAGTGTACTAGTAGCCGGGGAGCTGTTTTTT. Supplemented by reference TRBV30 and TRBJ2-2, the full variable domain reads SQTIHQWPATLVQPVGSPLSLECTVEGTSNPNLYWYRQAAGRGLQLLFYSVGIGQISSEVPQNLSASRPQDRQFILSSKKLLLSDSGFYLCAWSVLVAGELFFGEGSRLTVL.

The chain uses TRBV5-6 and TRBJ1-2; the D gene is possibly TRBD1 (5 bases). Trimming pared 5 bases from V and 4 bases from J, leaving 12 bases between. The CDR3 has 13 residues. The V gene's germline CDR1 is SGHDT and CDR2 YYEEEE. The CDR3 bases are TGTGCCAGCAGACAGGACGAGAGCTATGGCTACACCTTC. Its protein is CASRQDESYGYTF.

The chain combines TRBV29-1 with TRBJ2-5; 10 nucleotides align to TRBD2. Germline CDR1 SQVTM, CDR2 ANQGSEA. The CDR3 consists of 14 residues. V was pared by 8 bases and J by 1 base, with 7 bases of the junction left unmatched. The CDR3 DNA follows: TGCAGCTCGACTAGCGGGTCTTTCCAAGAGACCCAGTACTTC. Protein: CSSTSGSFQETQYF.

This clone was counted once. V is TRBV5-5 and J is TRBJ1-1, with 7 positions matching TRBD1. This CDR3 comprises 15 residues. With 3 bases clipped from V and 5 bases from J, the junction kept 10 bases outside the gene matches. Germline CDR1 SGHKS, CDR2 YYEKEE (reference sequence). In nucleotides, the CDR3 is TGTGCCAGCAGCTCCTTACAGGGGATAGAGACTGAAGCTTTCTTT. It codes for CASSSLQGIETEAFF.